This entry describes one T cell receptor (beta chain). As yet, its antigen is unknown. This entry belongs to a study of shared clonotypes between healthy human individuals. Study results and limitations: Clonotypes shared by all four sorted-subset donors had higher generation probabilities than non-shared clonotypes.

Germline V gene lookup returns CDR1 MNHNS and CDR2 SASEGT. The CDR3 has 13 amino acids. The V end was cut by 8 bases, the J end by 3 bases, with 14 bases between. In the original analysis: ImmunoSEQ supplied junction-only sequences lacking quality scores, so filtering was different. Profiling relied on immunoSEQ multiplex PCR, and the TCRdb table lists in-frame clones only, not all of them. V, J and clone size are taken as reported in that table, and D and trimming were inferred from the DNA itself. The data contain about 640,000 clones, about 78% of them singletons. The origin of this receptor is a woman aged 25 to 39 in good health. The genes are TRBV6-1 and TRBJ2-7; D is ambiguous. Input material: memory CD4+ T cells sorted from blood. Documented subset: CD45RA-negative fraction. This CDR3 is CASVLQHNYEQYF. CDR3 nucleotide sequence: TGTGCCAGCGTTTTACAACATAACTACGAGCAGTACTTC.